The source of this TCR beta chain is a study of blood T cell repertoires in COVID-19. Profiling relied on immunoSEQ multiplex PCR, and the TCRdb table lists in-frame clones only, not all of them. The sample holds roughly 180,000 clones, 65% to 85% seen once. Germline V gene sequence: CDR1 KGHSH, CDR2 LQKENI. Trimming removed 0 bases at V and 1 base at J, with 9 bases between. This CDR3 comprises 15 residues. The chain is built from TRBV18 and TRBJ1-1; D is undetermined. Material for sequencing was PBMCs or T cells enriched from blood (not recorded which). The sequence derives from a woman in her fifties or sixties who had recovered from COVID-19. The CDR3 here is CASSPPSVSNTEAFF. DNA of the CDR3: TGTGCCAGCTCACCACCGAGTGTCTCGAACACTGAAGCTTTCTTT.